The present TCR beta chain was sequenced within a study of cytomegalovirus exposure and HLA in healthy donors. The overall study: Some 80 million unique TCR sequences came from HLA-typed donors in an early release. Findings and limits, study-wide: Cytomegalovirus-associated status was assigned to 150 or so TCR beta chains. Across HLA loci, a later analysis found differing TCR association rates, with DRB1 most and HLA-C fewest.

To note about this clone: Its matching antigen is unknown.

Germline V gives CDR1 MNHEY, CDR2 SMNVEV (reference sequence). The V and J ends lost 3 bases and 0 bases respectively, with 11 bases between them. The CDR3 contains 15 residues. The PCR used 60 Vbeta and 13 Jbeta primers. The repertoire was sequenced with immunoSEQ multiplex PCR; TCRdb's copy has only in-frame clones and lacks some. The sample has some 130,000 clones, 80% seen once; the top ten hold about 4%. The sequenced sample consisted of PBMCs. This TCR was recovered from a woman between 35 and 50 years old in good health and CMV-seronegative. The chain joins TRBV27 to TRBJ2-5; D might be TRBD1 (6 bases). CDR3 amino acids: CASSLSGTHQETQYF. CDR3 nucleotide sequence: TGTGCCAGCAGTTTGTCCGGGACACACCAAGAGACCCAGTACTTC.